This paragraph reports one T cell receptor (beta chain). Authors' analysis steps: Estimated nucleated cell counts came from reference gene primer amplification. Method: immunoSEQ multiplex PCR; TCRdb's copy keeps in-frame clones and lacks some. For V, J and clone size, that table is used; D and trimming come from the DNA. The sample has about 670,000 clones; 80% to 90% are singletons. The sample comes from a study of blood T cell repertoires in COVID-19. As for the study in general: Sites in the United States, Italy and Spain provided acute and convalescent COVID-19 samples. Nucleic acid was either cDNA or gDNA, and it came from T cells, B-cell-depleted T cells, or PBMCs.

CDR1 and CDR2 (germline): ENHRY, SYGVKD. The V segment lost 11 bases and the J segment 4 bases; nucleotides outside the gene matches: 9. CDR3 length: 15 amino acids. This clonotype originated in a woman under 30 with acute or convalescent COVID-19. This rearrangement joins TRBV10-3 to TRBJ2-6; the match to TRBD1 covers 9 bases. Sequences were obtained from peripheral blood. This chain's CDR3 is CAVQGAWGGANVLTF. CDR3 DNA sequence: TGTGCCGTACAGGGGGCCTGGGGAGGGGCCAACGTCCTGACTTTC.